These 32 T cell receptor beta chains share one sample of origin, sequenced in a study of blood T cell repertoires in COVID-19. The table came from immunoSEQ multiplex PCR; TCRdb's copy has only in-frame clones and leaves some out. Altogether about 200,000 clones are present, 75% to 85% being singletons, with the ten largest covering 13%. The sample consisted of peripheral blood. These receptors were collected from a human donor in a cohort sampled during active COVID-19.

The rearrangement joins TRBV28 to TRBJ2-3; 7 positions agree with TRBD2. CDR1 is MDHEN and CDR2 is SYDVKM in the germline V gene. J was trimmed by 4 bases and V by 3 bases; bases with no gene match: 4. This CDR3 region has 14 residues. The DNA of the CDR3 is TGTGCCAGCAGTTTTATCCTAGCGGCAGATACGCAGTATTTT. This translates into CASSFILAADTQYF.

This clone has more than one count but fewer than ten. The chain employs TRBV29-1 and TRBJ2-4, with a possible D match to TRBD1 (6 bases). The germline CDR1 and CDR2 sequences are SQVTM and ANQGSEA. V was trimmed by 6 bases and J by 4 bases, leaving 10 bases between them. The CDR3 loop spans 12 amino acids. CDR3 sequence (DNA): TGCAGCGTACGGGACACGAAAAACATTCAGTACTTC. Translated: CSVRDTKNIQYF.

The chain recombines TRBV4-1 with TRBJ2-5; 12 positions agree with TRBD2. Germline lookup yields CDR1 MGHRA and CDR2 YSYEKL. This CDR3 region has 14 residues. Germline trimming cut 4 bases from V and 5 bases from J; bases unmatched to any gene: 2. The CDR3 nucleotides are TGCGCCAGCAGCCTCGGGACTAGCGGGGAGACCCAGTACTTC. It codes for CASSLGTSGETQYF.

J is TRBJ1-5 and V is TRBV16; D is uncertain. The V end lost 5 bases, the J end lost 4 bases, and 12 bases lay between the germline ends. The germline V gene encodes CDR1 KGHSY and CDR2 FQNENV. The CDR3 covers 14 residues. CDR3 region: CASSFTLTNQPQHF. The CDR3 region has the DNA TGTGCCAGCAGCTTCACCCTGACTAATCAGCCCCAGCATTTT.

This CDR3 is CASSLWGGSGNTIYF. The CDR3 coding sequence is TGTGCCAGCAGTTTATGGGGGGGCTCTGGAAACACCATATATTTT. This chain joins TRBV28 and TRBJ1-3; possibly TRBD1 for D (5 bases). CDR3 length: 15 amino acids. V lost 0 bases and J lost 0, with 6 bases in between. Germline V gene data show CDR1 as MDHEN and CDR2 as SYDVKM.

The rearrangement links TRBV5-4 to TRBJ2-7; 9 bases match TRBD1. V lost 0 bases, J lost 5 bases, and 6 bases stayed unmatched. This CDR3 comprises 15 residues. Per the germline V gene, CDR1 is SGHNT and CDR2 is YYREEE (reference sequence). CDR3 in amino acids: CASSLGDRVDHEQYF. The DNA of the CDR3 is TGTGCCAGCAGCTTGGGGGACAGGGTAGACCACGAGCAGTACTTC.

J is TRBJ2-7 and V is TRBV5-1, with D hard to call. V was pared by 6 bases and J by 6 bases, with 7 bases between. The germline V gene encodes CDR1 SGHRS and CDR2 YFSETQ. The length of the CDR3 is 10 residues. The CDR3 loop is CASNFLEQYF. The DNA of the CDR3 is TGCGCCAGCAATTTCCTCGAGCAGTACTTC.

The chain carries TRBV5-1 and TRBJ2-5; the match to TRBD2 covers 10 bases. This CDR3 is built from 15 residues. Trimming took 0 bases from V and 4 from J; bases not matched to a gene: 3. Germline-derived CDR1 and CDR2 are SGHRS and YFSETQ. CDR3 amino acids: CASSLAAGGGETQYF. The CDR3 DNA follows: TGCGCCAGCAGCTTGGCAGCGGGAGGGGGAGAGACCCAGTACTTC.

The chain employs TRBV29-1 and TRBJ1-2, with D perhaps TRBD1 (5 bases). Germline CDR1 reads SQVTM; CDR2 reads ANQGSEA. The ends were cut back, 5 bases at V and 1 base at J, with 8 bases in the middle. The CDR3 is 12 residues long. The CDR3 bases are TGCAGCGTTCCCCAGGGTAACTATGGCTACACCTTC. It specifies CSVPQGNYGYTF. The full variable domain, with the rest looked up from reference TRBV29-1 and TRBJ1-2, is SAVISQKPSRDICQRGTSLTIQCQVDSQVTMMFWYRQQPGQSLTLIATANQGSEATYESGFVIDKFPISRPNLTFSTLTVSNMSPEDSSIYLCSVPQGNYGYTFGSGTRLTVV.

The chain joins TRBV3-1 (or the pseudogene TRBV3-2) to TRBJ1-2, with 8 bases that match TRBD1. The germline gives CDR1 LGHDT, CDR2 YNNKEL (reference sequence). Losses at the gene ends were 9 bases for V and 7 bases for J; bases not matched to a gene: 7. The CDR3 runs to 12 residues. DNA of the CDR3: TGTGCCAGTTCGACAGGGGCGAGTGGCTACACCTTC. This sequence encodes CASSTGASGYTF.

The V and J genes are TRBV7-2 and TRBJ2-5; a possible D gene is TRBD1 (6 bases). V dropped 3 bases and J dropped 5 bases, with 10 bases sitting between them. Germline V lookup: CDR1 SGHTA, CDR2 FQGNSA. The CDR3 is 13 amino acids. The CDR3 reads CASSFGQGETQYF. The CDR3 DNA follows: TGTGCCAGCAGCTTTGGGCAGGGGGAGACCCAGTACTTC.

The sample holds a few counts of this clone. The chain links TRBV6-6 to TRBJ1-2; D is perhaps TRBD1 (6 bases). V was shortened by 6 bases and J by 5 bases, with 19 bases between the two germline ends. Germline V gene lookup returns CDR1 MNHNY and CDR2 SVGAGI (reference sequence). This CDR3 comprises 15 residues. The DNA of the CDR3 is TGTGCCAGCAGCACCCGTTGGGGGCGACCATATGGCTACACCTTC. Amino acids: CASSTRWGRPYGYTF.

CDR3 coding DNA: TGTGCCAGCAGCTTAGGAGGGAGTAACTACGAGCAGTACTTC. Translation: CASSLGGSNYEQYF. V gene TRBV7-2 combines with J gene TRBJ2-7, with D maybe TRBD2 (5 bases). The CDR3 contains 14 residues. Germline V lookup: CDR1 SGHTA, CDR2 FQGNSA. Trimming took 1 base from V and 3 from J, leaving 10 bases between them.

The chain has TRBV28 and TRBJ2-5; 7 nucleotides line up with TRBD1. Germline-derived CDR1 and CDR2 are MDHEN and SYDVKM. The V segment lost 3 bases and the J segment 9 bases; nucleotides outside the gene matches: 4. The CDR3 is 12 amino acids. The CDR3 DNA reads TGTGCCAGCAGTTTGACAGGGCGGTCCCAGTACTTC. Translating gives CASSLTGRSQYF.

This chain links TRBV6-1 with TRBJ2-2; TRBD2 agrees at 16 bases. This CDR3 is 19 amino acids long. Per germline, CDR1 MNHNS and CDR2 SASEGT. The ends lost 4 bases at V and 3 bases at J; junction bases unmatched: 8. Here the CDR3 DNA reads TGTGCCAGCAGTGCCGGGACTAGCGGGAGGGCCGGCGACACCGGGGAGCTGTTTTTT. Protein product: CASSAGTSGRAGDTGELFF.

DNA of the CDR3: TGTGCCAGCAGCTTGGTGGGGGGGCCTAGCACAGATACGCAGTATTTT. Its protein product is CASSLVGGPSTDTQYF. This sequence joins TRBV5-8 and TRBJ2-3; D possibly corresponds to TRBD2 (7 bases). This CDR3 has 16 residues. V was clipped by 0 bases and J by 0 bases, with 11 bases between them. Germline assignment: CDR1 SGHTS and CDR2 YDEGEE.

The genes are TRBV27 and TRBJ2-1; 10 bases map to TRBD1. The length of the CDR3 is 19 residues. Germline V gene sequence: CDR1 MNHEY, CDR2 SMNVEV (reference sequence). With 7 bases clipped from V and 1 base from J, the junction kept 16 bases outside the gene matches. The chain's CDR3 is CASTDWAGQGIRSYNEQFF. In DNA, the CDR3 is TGTGCCAGCACCGATTGGGCGGGACAGGGGATTCGTTCCTACAATGAGCAGTTCTTC.

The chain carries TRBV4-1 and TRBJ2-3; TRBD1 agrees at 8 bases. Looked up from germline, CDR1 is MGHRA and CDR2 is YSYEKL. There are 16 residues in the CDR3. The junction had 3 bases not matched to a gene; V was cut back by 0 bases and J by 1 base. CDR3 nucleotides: TGCGCCAGCAGCCAAGATCTACAGGGGGGCACAGATACGCAGTATTTT. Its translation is CASSQDLQGGTDTQYF.

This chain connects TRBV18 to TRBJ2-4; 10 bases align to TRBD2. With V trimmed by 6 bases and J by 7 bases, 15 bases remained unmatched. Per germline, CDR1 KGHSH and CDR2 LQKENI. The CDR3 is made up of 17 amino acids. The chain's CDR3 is CASSAHRTSGGGNIQYF. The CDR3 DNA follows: TGTGCCAGCTCCGCCCATAGGACTAGCGGAGGGGGCAACATTCAGTACTTC. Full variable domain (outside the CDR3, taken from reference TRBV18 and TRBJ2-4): NAGVMQNPRHLVRRRGQEARLRCSPMKGHSHVYWYRQLPEEGLKFMVYLQKENIIDESGMPKERFSAEFPKEGPSILRIQQVVRGDSAAYFCASSAHRTSGGGNIQYFGAGTRLSVL.

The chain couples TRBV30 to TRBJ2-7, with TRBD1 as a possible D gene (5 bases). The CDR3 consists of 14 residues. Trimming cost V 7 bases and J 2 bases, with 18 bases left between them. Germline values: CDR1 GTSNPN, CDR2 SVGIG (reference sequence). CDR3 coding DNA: TGTGCCTACGCCCTCGGGCAGGGAACCTACGAGCAGTACTTC. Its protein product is CAYALGQGTYEQYF.

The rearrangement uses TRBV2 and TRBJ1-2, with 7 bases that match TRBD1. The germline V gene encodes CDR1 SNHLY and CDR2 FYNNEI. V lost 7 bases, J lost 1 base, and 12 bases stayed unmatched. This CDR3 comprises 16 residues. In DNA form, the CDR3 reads TGTGCCAGCATTAACGAACCGGGACAGCATAACTATGGCTACACCTTC. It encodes CASINEPGQHNYGYTF.

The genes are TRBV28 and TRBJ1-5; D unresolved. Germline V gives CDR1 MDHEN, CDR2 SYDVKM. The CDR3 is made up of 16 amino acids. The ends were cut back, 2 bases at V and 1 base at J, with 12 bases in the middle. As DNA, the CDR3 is TGTGCCAGCAGTTTAGTGGCAATTTCGAGCAATCAGCCCCAGCATTTT. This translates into CASSLVAISSNQPQHF.

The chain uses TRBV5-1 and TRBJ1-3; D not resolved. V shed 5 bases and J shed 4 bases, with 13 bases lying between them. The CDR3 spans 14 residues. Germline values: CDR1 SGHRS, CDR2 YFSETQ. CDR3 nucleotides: TGCGCCAGCAGACAGACCAGCCTCGGAAACACCATATATTTT. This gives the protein CASRQTSLGNTIYF.

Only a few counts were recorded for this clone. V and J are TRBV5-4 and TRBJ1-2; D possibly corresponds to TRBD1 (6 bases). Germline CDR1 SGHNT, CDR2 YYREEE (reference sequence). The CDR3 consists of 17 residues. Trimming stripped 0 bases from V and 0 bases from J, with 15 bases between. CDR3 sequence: CASSLAPGADANYGYTF. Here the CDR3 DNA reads TGTGCCAGCAGCTTGGCCCCAGGGGCGGATGCTAACTATGGCTACACCTTC.

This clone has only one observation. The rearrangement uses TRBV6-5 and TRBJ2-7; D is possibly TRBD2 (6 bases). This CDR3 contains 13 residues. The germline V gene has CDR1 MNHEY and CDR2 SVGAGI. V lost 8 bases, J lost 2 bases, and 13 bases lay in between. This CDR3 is CASPPEGTYEQYF. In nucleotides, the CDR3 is TGTGCCAGCCCTCCGGAGGGGACCTACGAGCAGTACTTC.

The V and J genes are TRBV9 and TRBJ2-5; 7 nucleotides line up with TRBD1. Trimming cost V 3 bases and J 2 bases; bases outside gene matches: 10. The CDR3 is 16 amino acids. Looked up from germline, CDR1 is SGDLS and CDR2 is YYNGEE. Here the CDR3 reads CASSAEGARGQETQYF. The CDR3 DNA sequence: TGTGCCAGCAGCGCCGAGGGGGCGAGAGGGCAAGAGACCCAGTACTTC. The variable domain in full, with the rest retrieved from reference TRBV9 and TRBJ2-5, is DSGVTQTPKHLITATGQRVTLRCSPRSGDLSVYWYQQSLDQGLQFLIQYYNGEERAKGNILERFSAQQFPDLHSELNLSSLELGDSALYFCASSAEGARGQETQYFGPGTRLLVL.

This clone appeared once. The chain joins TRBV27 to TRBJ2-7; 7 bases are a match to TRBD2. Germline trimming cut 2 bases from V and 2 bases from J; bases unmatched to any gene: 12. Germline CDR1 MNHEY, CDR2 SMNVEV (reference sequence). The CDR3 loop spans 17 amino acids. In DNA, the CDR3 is TGTGCCAGCAGTTTAGGCGCGGGAGCCCCCCGGGCCTACGAGCAGTACTTC. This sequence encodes CASSLGAGAPRAYEQYF.

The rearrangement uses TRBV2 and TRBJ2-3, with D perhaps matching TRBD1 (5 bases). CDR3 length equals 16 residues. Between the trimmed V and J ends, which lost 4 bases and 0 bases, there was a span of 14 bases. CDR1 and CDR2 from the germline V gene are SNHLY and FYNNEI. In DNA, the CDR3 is TGTGCCAGCAGTGCTACAGGAATAAGGAGCACAGATACGCAGTATTTT. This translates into CASSATGIRSTDTQYF.

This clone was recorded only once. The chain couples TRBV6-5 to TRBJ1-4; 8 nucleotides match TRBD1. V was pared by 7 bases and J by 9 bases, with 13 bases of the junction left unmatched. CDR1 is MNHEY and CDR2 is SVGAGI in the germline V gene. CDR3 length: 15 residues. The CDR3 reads CASKTLRTGGKKLFF. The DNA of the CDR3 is TGTGCCAGCAAAACTTTACGTACAGGGGGGAAAAAACTGTTTTTT.

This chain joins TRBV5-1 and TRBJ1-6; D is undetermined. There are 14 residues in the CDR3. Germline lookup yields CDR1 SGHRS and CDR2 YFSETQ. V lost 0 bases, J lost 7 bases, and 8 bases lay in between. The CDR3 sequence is CASSLVAGNSPLHF. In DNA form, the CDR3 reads TGCGCCAGCAGCTTGGTGGCGGGGAATTCACCCCTCCACTTT.

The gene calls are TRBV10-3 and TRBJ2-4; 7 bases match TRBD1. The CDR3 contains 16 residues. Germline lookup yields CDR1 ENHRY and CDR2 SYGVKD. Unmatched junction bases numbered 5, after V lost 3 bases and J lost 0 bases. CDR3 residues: CAISEPQGVAKNIQYF. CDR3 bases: TGTGCCATCAGTGAACCGCAGGGGGTAGCCAAAAACATTCAGTACTTC.

The CDR3 region is CASSPQAGADTGELFF. Here the CDR3 DNA reads TGTGCCAGCTCACCCCAGGCAGGGGCGGACACCGGGGAGCTGTTTTTT. This chain joins TRBV18 and TRBJ2-2, with D possibly matching TRBD1 (6 bases). Germline V lookup: CDR1 KGHSH, CDR2 LQKENI. The length of the CDR3 is 16 residues. Trimming left V 3 bases short and J 3 bases short, with 14 bases between.